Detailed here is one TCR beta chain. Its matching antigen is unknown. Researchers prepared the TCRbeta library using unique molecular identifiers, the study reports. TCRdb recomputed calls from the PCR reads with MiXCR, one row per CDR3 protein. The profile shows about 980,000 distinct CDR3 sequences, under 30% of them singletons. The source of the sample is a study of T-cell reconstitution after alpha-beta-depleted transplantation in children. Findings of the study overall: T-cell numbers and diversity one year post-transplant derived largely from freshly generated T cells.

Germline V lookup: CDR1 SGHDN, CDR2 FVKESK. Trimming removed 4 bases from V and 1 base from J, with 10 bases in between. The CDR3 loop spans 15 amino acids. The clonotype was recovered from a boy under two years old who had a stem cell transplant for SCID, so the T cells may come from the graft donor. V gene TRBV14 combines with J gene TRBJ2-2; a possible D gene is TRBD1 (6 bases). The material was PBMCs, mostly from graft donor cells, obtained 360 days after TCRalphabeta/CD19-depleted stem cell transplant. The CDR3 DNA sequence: TGTGCCAGCAGCCCGGGACACCAGAACACCGGGGAGCTGTTTTTT. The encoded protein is CASSPGHQNTGELFF.